These T cell receptor beta chains were read from a single sample in a study of identical twins. TCRdb passed the 5' RACE reads through MiXCR, listing each CDR3 protein once. This table has 470,000 or so distinct CDR3 sequences, more than 20% appearing once. This sample also belongs to another study, concerning T cells expressing NK-cell markers.

The sequenced sample consisted of CD4+ T cells sorted from blood. The source is a woman under 30 in good health. Each CDR3 is given with its conserved first and last residue. D genes are given only for firm matches. Rows may omit the clone size; those that give it use once, few, many or a size class.

TRBJ2-3 many TRBV6-6 NA 10 TGTGCCAGCGGCGACACTACGCAGTATTTT CASGDTTQYF
TRBJ2-7 few TRBV7-2 NA 14 TGTGCCAGCAGCTCACTTAACACCCCATACGAGCAGTACTTC CASSSLNTPYEQYF
TRBJ2-1 NA TRBV20-1 TRBD2 15 TGCAGTGCTAGTGGTCCGGCGGGGGGAAGGAGGGAGCAGTTCTTC CSASGPAGGRREQFF
TRBJ2-2 NA TRBV6-1 NA 15 TGTGCCAGCAGTGAAGCGGGAGCTAGGGCCGGGGAGCTGTTTTTT CASSEAGARAGELFF
TRBJ2-1 NA TRBV5-1 TRBD1 15 TGCGCCAGCAGCGTACAGGGGGCGGTCTACAATGAGCAGTTCTTC CASSVQGAVYNEQFF
TRBJ2-3 few TRBV9 NA 16 TGTGCCAGCACCTTCCACCTTGGGCCCCCCACAGATACGCAGTATTTT CASTFHLGPPTDTQYF
TRBJ2-3 NA TRBV20-1 NA 13 TGCAGTGCTAGTCCGGCCGGCACAGATACGCAGTATTTT CSASPAGTDTQYF
TRBJ2-2 NA TRBV12-3/TRBV12-4 NA 17 TGTGCCAGCAGTTTAGACCGACCAGCCGGCCACTCCGGGGAGCTGTTTTTT CASSLDRPAGHSGELFF
TRBJ2-5 NA TRBV7-7 NA 16 TGTGCCAGCAGCGCTGTATCCGCAGGGGGGCAAGAGACCCAGTACTTC CASSAVSAGGQETQYF
TRBJ2-3 once TRBV20-1 NA 13 TGCAGTGCTAGCGCGACCAATACAGATACGCAGTATTTT CSASATNTDTQYF
TRBJ2-1 NA TRBV4-3 TRBD2 15 TGCGCCAGCAGCCTAGGGACTAGCGGGAGCTATGAGCAGTTCTTC CASSLGTSGSYEQFF
TRBJ2-7 many TRBV6-1 NA 15 TGTGCCAGCACCCCCCCTGGCGGATTGGCCTACGAGCAGTACTTC CASTPPGGLAYEQYF
TRBJ2-1 few TRBV10-1 TRBD2 13 TGCGCCAGCAGTGAGTCTCGGGGGGGTGAGCAGTTCTTC CASSESRGGEQFF
TRBJ1-2 NA TRBV6-5 NA 14 TGTGCCAGCAGTTACGGTATGCTAACCTATGGCTACACCTTC CASSYGMLTYGYTF
TRBJ2-1 NA TRBV7-9 NA 14 TGTGCCAGCAGCTACGGACCGTCCTACAATGAGCAGTTCTTC CASSYGPSYNEQFF
TRBJ2-3 many TRBV5-1 NA 15 TGCGCCAGCAGCCCTCCCGGGATGGGCACAGATACGCAGTATTTT CASSPPGMGTDTQYF
TRBJ1-5 NA TRBV10-3 NA 14 TGTGCCATCAGCGCACAGGGACGCAATCAGCCCCAGCATTTT CAISAQGRNQPQHF
TRBJ2-1 NA TRBV5-1 TRBD1 15 TGCGCCAGCAGTACCGGGACAGAGCCGTACAATGAGCAGTTCTTC CASSTGTEPYNEQFF
TRBJ2-7 few TRBV20-1 TRBD2 12 TGCAGTGCTTTTAGCGGGAGTAAAGAGCAGTACTTC CSAFSGSKEQYF
TRBJ1-2 few TRBV7-9 TRBD1 15 TGTGCCAGCAGCGGCTGGGGACAGGGGAACTATGGCTACACCTTC CASSGWGQGNYGYTF
TRBJ2-2 NA TRBV21-1 NA 17 TGTGCCAGCAGCAAAGTAGGAATGAGGGGCCCCACCGGGGAGCTGTTTTTT CASSKVGMRGPTGELFF
TRBJ1-1 many TRBV11-2 NA 15 TGTGCCAGCAGCTTAAACCCAGGTACTAACACTGAAGCTTTCTTT CASSLNPGTNTEAFF
TRBJ1-6 NA TRBV5-1 TRBD1 15 TGCGCCAGCAGCACCTACAGGGGCGAGAATTCACCCCTCCACTTT CASSTYRGENSPLHF
TRBJ2-1 few TRBV24-1 NA 13 TGTGCCACCAGTGATATCACAGGCGAAGAGCAGTTCTTC CATSDITGEEQFF
TRBJ2-1 NA TRBV19 NA 13 TGTGCCAGTAGTTTTCAGGTTAGCAATGAGCAGTTCTTC CASSFQVSNEQFF
TRBJ2-7 NA TRBV7-9 NA 14 TGTGCCAGCAGCTTACACGGTCTAAATTACGAGCAGTACTTC CASSLHGLNYEQYF
TRBJ2-3 NA TRBV19 NA 13 TGTGCCAGTAAAGTGGGGGGCACAGATACGCAGTATTTT CASKVGGTDTQYF
TRBJ2-2 few TRBV5-1 TRBD2 15 TGCGCCAGCAGCTCTGGACTAGCGATTGCCGGGGAGCTGTTTTTT CASSSGLAIAGELFF
TRBJ2-7 few TRBV20-1 NA 12 TGCAGTGCTAAACGGCAGGGCTACGAGCAGTACTTC CSAKRQGYEQYF
TRBJ2-3 few TRBV6-5 NA 17 TGTGCCAGCAGTTACAATCCCGGGACCTTTAGCACAGATACGCAGTATTTT CASSYNPGTFSTDTQYF
TRBJ2-1 NA TRBV20-1 NA 12 TGCAGTGCCAGGGCGAAATACAATGAGCAGTTCTTC CSARAKYNEQFF
TRBJ2-7 NA TRBV6-5 NA 16 TGTGCCAGCAGTTACTCGAAGATGGGCATGACCTACGAGCAGTACTTC CASSYSKMGMTYEQYF
TRBJ2-7 NA TRBV20-1 NA 14 TGCAGTGCTAGAGTTAGCGGACACTCCTACGAGCAGTACTTC CSARVSGHSYEQYF
TRBJ1-2 NA TRBV5-6 NA 13 TGTGCCAGCAGCTTGAACAGCTTCTATGGCTACACCTTC CASSLNSFYGYTF
TRBJ2-7 few TRBV29-1 NA 11 TGCAGCGTTGGACTAGGCTACGAGCAGTACTTC CSVGLGYEQYF
TRBJ2-6 NA TRBV6-5 NA 14 TGTGCCAGCAGTTTGATCCGGGGGGCCAACGTCCTGACTTTC CASSLIRGANVLTF
TRBJ1-1 many TRBV12-3/TRBV12-4 NA 10 TGTGCCAGCACGAGCACTGAAGCTTTCTTT CASTSTEAFF
TRBJ1-5 NA TRBV25-1 NA 13 TGTGCCAGCAGTGAGAGGGGCGATCAGCCCCAGCATTTT CASSERGDQPQHF
TRBJ2-1 few TRBV20-1 NA 12 TGCAGTGGAGGGATCTCCTACAATGAGCAGTTCTTC CSGGISYNEQFF
TRBJ2-3 NA TRBV9 TRBD2 15 TGTGCCAGTGGTATTAGCGGGAGTAGTTCAGATACGCAGTATTTT CASGISGSSSDTQYF
TRBJ2-5 NA TRBV6-5 NA 15 TGTGCCAGCAGTTTCGGGACCGGGGGAAAAGAGACCCAGTACTTC CASSFGTGGKETQYF